These 19 T cell receptor beta chains originate from one sample sequenced in a study of blood T cell repertoires in COVID-19. TCRdb's table, derived via immunoSEQ multiplex PCR, lists solely in-frame clones and lacks some. The data hold under 200,000 clones, with approximately 83% observed a single time. The sequencing input was PBMCs or T cells enriched from blood (not recorded which). These receptors were taken from a woman aged 55-69 years who had recovered from COVID-19.

This clone has only one observation. The V and J genes are TRBV24-1 and TRBJ2-1; D gene uncertain. Germline V gene lookup returns CDR1 KGHDR and CDR2 SFDVKD. V lost 7 bases and J 3 bases, leaving 3 bases between the germline ends. This CDR3 contains 11 residues. CDR3 nucleotides: TGTGCCACCAGCGTCTACAATGAGCAGTTCTTC. Translation gives CATSVYNEQFF.

This clone was found once. The chain couples TRBV18 to TRBJ2-3; 7 nucleotides agree with TRBD2. V lost 3 bases to trimming and J lost 3 bases; unmatched junction nucleotides: 6. The CDR3 is made up of 15 amino acids. Germline CDR1 KGHSH, CDR2 LQKENI. The CDR3 DNA is TGTGCCAGCTCACCTGGACTAGAGGGAACAGATACGCAGTATTTT. It yields the protein CASSPGLEGTDTQYF.

This clone was counted a few times. V is TRBV11-2 and J is TRBJ1-5, with 7 nucleotides matching TRBD1. V lost 5 bases to trimming and J lost 3 bases; unmatched junction nucleotides: 4. The germline V gene has CDR1 SGHAT and CDR2 FQNNGV. The CDR3 spans 14 residues. The CDR3 sequence: CASSPGQDNQPQHF. The CDR3 DNA reads as TGTGCCAGCAGCCCCGGACAGGACAATCAGCCCCAGCATTTT.

The chain is built from TRBV27 and TRBJ2-2, with 8 bases matching TRBD1. In germline, CDR1 is MNHEY, CDR2 SMNVEV (reference sequence). V dropped 4 bases and J dropped 0; count of bases not matched to a gene: 4. The CDR3 runs 16 residues. The CDR3 DNA sequence: TGTGCCAGCAGTTCAGGACAGGGTTCGAACACCGGGGAGCTGTTTTTT. Translating gives CASSSGQGSNTGELFF.

This chain joins TRBV7-8 and TRBJ2-2, with 9 bases identical to TRBD1. Germline loops: CDR1 SGHVS, CDR2 FQNEAQ. CDR3 length: 16 amino acids. After removal of 4 bases from V and 3 bases from J, the junction contained 6 bases not matched to a gene. The CDR3 DNA is TGTGCCAGCAGCTACAGAGACAGGGGGGACACCGGGGAGCTGTTTTTT. As protein: CASSYRDRGDTGELFF.

The V call is TRBV7-2, the J call TRBJ1-2; tentative D call: TRBD1 (5 bases). This CDR3 has 15 residues. CDR1 is SGHTA, CDR2 FQGNSA, per germline. Trimming stripped 6 bases from V and 3 bases from J, with 17 bases between. CDR3 loop: CASSPQKGLDYGYTF. The DNA for the CDR3 is TGTGCCAGCAGTCCGCAGAAGGGACTTGACTATGGCTACACCTTC.

The J gene is TRBJ1-1, the V gene TRBV6-5; D is perhaps TRBD1 (5 bases). Germline CDR1 is MNHEY and CDR2 is SVGAGI. This CDR3 is built from 12 residues. The V end was cut by 7 bases, the J end by 11 bases, with 17 bases between. This chain's CDR3 is CASNQGQGSAFF. The DNA for the CDR3 is TGTGCCAGCAACCAGGGTCAGGGATCGGCTTTCTTT.

CDR3 nucleotides: TGTGCCAGCTCACCTCAGACAGGGGGCTACGAGCAGTACTTC. Translating gives CASSPQTGGYEQYF. The chain joins TRBV18 to TRBJ2-7; 9 nucleotides match TRBD1. Germline V gene data show CDR1 as KGHSH and CDR2 as LQKENI. CDR3 length: 14 residues. The junction had 3 bases not matched to a gene; V was cut back by 3 bases and J by 3 bases.

The genes are TRBV2 and TRBJ2-1, with 12 bases lining up with TRBD2. Unmatched junction bases numbered 13, after V lost 4 bases and J lost 9 bases. This CDR3 is built from 17 residues. CDR1 and CDR2 (germline): SNHLY, FYNNEI. The CDR3 region has the DNA TGTGCCAGCAGTGGACTAGCGGGAGCCCCAGCGTCAGGTGAGCAGTTCTTC. Translation: CASSGLAGAPASGEQFF.

The CDR3 protein is CASRDRGNTEAFF. CDR3 coding DNA: TGTGCCAGTAGGGACAGGGGAAACACTGAAGCTTTCTTT. J is TRBJ1-1 and V is TRBV19; 9 nucleotides align to TRBD1. The germline V gene has CDR1 LNHDA and CDR2 SQIVND (reference sequence). The CDR3 is 13 amino acids. Trimming removed 6 bases from V and 2 bases from J; junction bases left unmatched: 1.

The chain employs TRBV5-1 and TRBJ2-7; a weak D match, TRBD2 (5 bases). Germline CDR1 and CDR2: SGHRS and YFSETQ. CDR3 length: 13 residues. Trimming shortened V by 5 bases and J by 3 bases, and 12 bases separated the two germline ends. The CDR3, as DNA: TGCGCCAGCAGTCCGGTGGCGGGCTACGAGCAGTACTTC. Its protein product is CASSPVAGYEQYF.

V gene TRBV2 combines with J gene TRBJ1-1, with 8 bases fitting TRBD1. The CDR3 consists of 14 residues. The V segment lost 4 bases and the J segment 0 bases; nucleotides outside the gene matches: 1. Germline CDR1 and CDR2: SNHLY and FYNNEI. CDR3 sequence reads: CASSGTGMNTEAFF. The CDR3 nucleotides read TGTGCCAGCAGTGGGACAGGGATGAACACTGAAGCTTTCTTT.

This sequence joins TRBV28 and TRBJ1-2; 7 bases agree with TRBD1. Germline loops: CDR1 MDHEN, CDR2 SYDVKM. V was clipped by 5 bases and J by 0 bases; unmatched bases: 6. This CDR3 contains 15 residues. CDR3 residues: CASSRAGGANYGYTF. CDR3 in DNA: TGTGCCAGCAGTCGGGCAGGGGGAGCTAACTATGGCTACACCTTC.

This chain joins TRBV5-4 and TRBJ2-1; D may be TRBD1 (5 bases). Trimming cost V 0 bases and J 6 bases, with 7 bases left between them. The CDR3 sequence is 13 residues long. CDR1 and CDR2 from the germline V gene are SGHNT and YYREEE (reference sequence). The CDR3 here is CASSLDRPNEQFF. CDR3 coding DNA: TGTGCCAGCAGCTTGGACAGGCCCAATGAGCAGTTCTTC.

J is TRBJ1-6 and V is TRBV21-1; the D call of TRBD1 is as the table states it, not checked on the DNA. TRBV21-1 is a known pseudogene. This CDR3 comprises 18 residues. This CDR3 is CASSKQGERVTYNSPLHF. The DNA of the CDR3 is TGTGCCAGCAGCAAGCAGGGGGAGCGGGTAACCTATAATTCACCCCTCCACTTT.

The chain carries TRBV12-5 and TRBJ1-1; no firm D call. The CDR3 totals 12 residues. The V gene lost 6 bases and the J gene lost 7 bases, with 12 bases spanning the gap. The V gene's germline CDR1 is LGHNT and CDR2 FRNRAP. The CDR3 DNA reads as TGTGCTAGTGGGCCCGGGGTAGGTGAAGCTTTCTTT. Translated, it gives CASGPGVGEAFF.

This clone has a single count. The rearrangement links TRBV25-1 to TRBJ1-2; D is ambiguous. CDR1 is MGHDK and CDR2 is SYGVNS in the germline V gene. V shed 4 bases and J shed 3 bases, with 6 bases lying between them. The CDR3 runs 12 residues. The CDR3 bases are TGTGCCAGCAGTGTTCGGGACTATGGCTACACCTTC. Its protein product is CASSVRDYGYTF.

The rearrangement links TRBV5-1 to TRBJ1-1, with 9 positions matching TRBD1. This CDR3 contains 16 residues. V was pared by 0 bases and J by 0 bases, with 3 bases of the junction left unmatched. Germline V gene data show CDR1 as SGHRS and CDR2 as YFSETQ. Here the CDR3 reads CASSLGGQGMNTEAFF. In DNA form, the CDR3 reads TGCGCCAGCAGCTTGGGTGGACAGGGGATGAACACTGAAGCTTTCTTT.

The CDR3 coding sequence is TGTGCCAGCTCACCCTGGGCTAGCGACAATGAGCAGTTCTTC. Protein product: CASSPWASDNEQFF. The chain carries TRBV18 and TRBJ2-1, with D tentatively TRBD2 (6 bases). The CDR3 runs 14 residues. Trimming removed 3 bases at V and 5 bases at J, with 11 bases between. In germline, CDR1 is KGHSH, CDR2 LQKENI.